This T cell receptor (beta chain) appears in the sequencing data of a study of cytomegalovirus exposure and HLA in healthy donors. Study-level findings and limits: Associated with HLA alleles at 0.05 false discovery rate in a later analysis were 16,951 TCR beta sequences. Association of a missense DCLRE1C variant with TCR beta V- and J-gene trimming was reported in a later analysis.

As for the donors, each was a healthy bone marrow donor. The study ran its PCR with 60 Vbeta and 13 Jbeta primers. The assay was immunoSEQ multiplex PCR, and TCRdb's table has in-frame clones only and misses some. The table records more than 150,000 clones, around 76% of them present only once. As for this clone: The target antigen is unknown.

Germline V gives CDR1 SGHRS, CDR2 YFSETQ. The CDR3 extends over 15 amino acids. With V trimmed by 5 bases and J by 1 base, 2 bases remained unmatched. The specimen sequenced was PBMCs. The J gene is TRBJ2-3, the V gene TRBV5-1, with 12 bases fitting TRBD2. The TCR comes from a man aged 40-50 years in good health and CMV-seronegative. CDR3 nucleotides: TGCGCCAGCAGATGGACTAGCGGGGGCACAGATACGCAGTATTTT. Its translation is CASRWTSGGTDTQYF.